The subject of this entry is one TCR beta chain. This sample includes further DNA sequences coding for the same CDR3. The CDR3 runs to 13 residues. The germline V and J ends were trimmed by 1 base and 0 bases, with 4 bases remaining between them. Looked up from germline, CDR1 is SGHRS and CDR2 is YFSETQ. The sample comes from a study of long-term antiretroviral therapy in people with HIV. Assay version v3.0 of immunoSEQ was used, and it was run at survey level. The assay was immunoSEQ multiplex PCR, and TCRdb's table has in-frame clones only and misses some. The table shows about 15,000 clones, with approximately 80% occurring only once.

Sequences were derived from unsorted PBMCs, sampled 3.2 to 3.4 years after starting antiretroviral therapy. The receptor was isolated from a woman aged 40-49 years with HIV. The chain couples TRBV5-1 to TRBJ1-2, with unresolved D. Here the CDR3 reads CASSLTANYGYTF. Written as DNA, the CDR3 is TGCGCCAGCAGCTTGACAGCTAACTATGGCTACACCTTC.